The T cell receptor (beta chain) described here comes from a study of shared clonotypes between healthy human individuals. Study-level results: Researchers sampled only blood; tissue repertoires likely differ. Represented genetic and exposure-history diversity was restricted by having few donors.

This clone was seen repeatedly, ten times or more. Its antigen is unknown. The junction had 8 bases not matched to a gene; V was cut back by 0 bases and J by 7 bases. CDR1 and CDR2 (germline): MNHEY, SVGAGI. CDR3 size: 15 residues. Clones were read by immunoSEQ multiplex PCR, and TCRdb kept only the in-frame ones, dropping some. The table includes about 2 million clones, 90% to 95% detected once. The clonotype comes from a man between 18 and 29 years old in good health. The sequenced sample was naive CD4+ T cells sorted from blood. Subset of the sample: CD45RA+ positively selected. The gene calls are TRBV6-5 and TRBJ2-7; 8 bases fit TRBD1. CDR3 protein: CASSYSSQGADEQYF. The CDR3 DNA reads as TGTGCCAGCAGTTACTCATCGCAGGGGGCAGATGAGCAGTACTTC.